The rows below give T cell receptor beta chains drawn from one sample of a study of blood T cell repertoires in COVID-19. Clones were sequenced by immunoSEQ multiplex PCR, and TCRdb holds only the in-frame ones, with some missing. The data show a few hundred thousand clones, about 89% seen once. What was sequenced was peripheral blood. These receptors were collected from a man aged 50 or older with acute or convalescent COVID-19. The CDR3 runs from the conserved cysteine through the conserved F or W. D genes are given only for firm matches.

TRBV30	TRBJ1-6	TRBD1	CAWKRQGDYSPLHF
TRBV2	TRBJ1-6	.	CASHLSTENSPLHF
TRBV5-1	TRBJ2-5	.	CASSLGTTGPEETQYF
TRBV19	TRBJ1-5	.	CASSIDLGAGYSNQPQHF
TRBV3-1/TRBV3-2	TRBJ1-2	TRBD1	CASSSWTGPTLYGYTF
TRBV7-8	TRBJ2-7	TRBD2	CASSPGAGAFYEQYF
TRBV19	TRBJ2-7	.	CASSIPNRVPPEQYF
TRBV20-1	TRBJ1-2	.	CSASGNYGYTF
TRBV10-3	TRBJ2-7	.	CAILGSGYEQYF
TRBV7-9	TRBJ1-2	.	CASSLGGQNYGYTF
TRBV11-2	TRBJ2-7	.	CASSLEPSSYEQYF
TRBV5-1	TRBJ2-5	.	CASSLTSRAEETQYF
TRBV19	TRBJ1-1	.	CASTMGSTTEAFF
TRBV6-5	TRBJ1-1	.	CASSQTANTEAFF
TRBV12-3/TRBV12-4	TRBJ2-1	TRBD2	CASRTSGYNEQFF
TRBV30	TRBJ2-4	TRBD1	CAWIPRDRGENIQYF
TRBV4-1	TRBJ2-3	.	CASSQSLQGYTDTQYF
TRBV4-2	TRBJ1-6	.	CASSRRGTRTTQGRDSPLHF
TRBV7-2	TRBJ2-7	TRBD1	CASSWDRGPYEQYF
TRBV5-5	TRBJ1-2	TRBD1	CASVLTGNYGYTF
TRBV11-2	TRBJ2-7	.	CASRQGTHEQYF
TRBV30	TRBJ1-2	TRBD1	CAWRGRQGGRGYTF
TRBV6-5	TRBJ1-1	.	CASSYGPGVNTEAFF
TRBV5-1	TRBJ1-2	TRBD1	CASSLDGTESYGYTF
TRBV5-6	TRBJ1-5	.	CASSFKGRTSNQPQHF
TRBV30	TRBJ1-1	.	CAWSVLGRGATEAFF
TRBV7-8	TRBJ1-2	TRBD1	CASSLGAGGRNGYTF
TRBV18	TRBJ2-7	.	CASSPTPGDPQYF